The rows below give T cell receptor beta chains drawn from one sample of a study of blood T cell repertoires in COVID-19. Produced via immunoSEQ multiplex PCR; TCRdb's table is partial and in-frame only. The table shows roughly 250,000 clones, with around four fifths occurring only once. Sequencing was carried out using peripheral blood. The source is a man aged 35-49 years with active or convalescent COVID-19. Each CDR3 is given without its conserved first and last residue. A D gene is named only where the DNA matches it firmly.

TRBJ2-7 | 15 | TRBV4-1 | TRBD2 | ASSQDHGLAGSYEQY
TRBJ1-4 | 13 | TRBV10-3 | - | AISEWGGANEKLF
TRBJ1-2 | 11 | TRBV2 | - | ASKLATYYGYT
TRBJ2-3 | 12 | TRBV9 | TRBD1 | ASSVSGTGQTQY
TRBJ1-1 | 13 | TRBV7-9 | - | ASSLDWWGGTEAF
TRBJ1-1 | 12 | TRBV7-2 | TRBD1 | ASSIGGRNTEAF
TRBJ1-2 | 12 | TRBV4-1 | - | ASSQEQGTGGYT
TRBJ2-7 | 13 | TRBV18 | TRBD1 | ASSKGQGVAYEQY
TRBJ2-2 | 13 | TRBV4-1 | TRBD2 | ASSLSGSSTGELF
TRBJ2-7 | 11 | TRBV2 | - | ASSPGSGYEQY
TRBJ1-1 | 12 | TRBV2 | - | ASSAPRENTEAF
TRBJ2-7 | 13 | TRBV19 | TRBD1 | ASSKPDRGTYEQY
TRBJ1-2 | 13 | TRBV7-6 | TRBD1 | ASSAGQVSGDGYT
TRBJ1-2 | 13 | TRBV24-1 | - | ATSDSRGGYYGYT
TRBJ1-1 | 13 | TRBV5-1 | TRBD1 | ASSLDTGGYTEAF